The entry that follows covers one T cell receptor (beta chain) sequence. Its antigen remains unknown. Amplification of TCR alpha and beta CDR3 regions from RNA used iRepertoire nested multiplex PCR. For one-step reverse transcription and amplification, 100-400 ng of tissue mRNA or PBMC total RNA was used. TCRdb used MiXCR to reprocess the multiplex PCR reads, holding one entry per CDR3 protein. There are approximately 400,000 distinct CDR3 sequences in the sample; 35% to 45% occur only once, and around 12% lies in the top ten. Trimming removed 3 bases at V and 0 bases at J, with 12 bases between. Germline V CDR1 and CDR2: SGHAT, FQNNGV. The CDR3 runs to 16 residues. The sample originates from a study of glioma-infiltrating T cells. On the study more broadly: Dexamethasone exposure before glioma surgery was limited to six or fewer days. Broader study findings: Only very few CDR3 sequences appeared in both tissue and blood. Gliomas, especially low-grade, showed above-expected tissue-blood divergence; non-neoplastic patients showed below.

This sequence joins TRBV11-2 and TRBJ1-3, with D maybe TRBD1 (6 bases). The sequence was obtained from a human donor with low-grade glioma or glioblastoma, undergoing nonglioma brain surgery, or in good health (not recorded which). Sequenced input: glioma tissue, nonneoplastic brain tissue, or PBMCs (not recorded which). The CDR3 DNA reads TGTGCCAGCAGCTTCGGACAGCCAGGCTCTGGAAACACCATATATTTT. This translates into CASSFGQPGSGNTIYF.